This TCR beta chain was profiled in a study of blood T cell repertoires in COVID-19 (TCRdb year 2020). Background for the entire study: Samples covering the acute and convalescent phases of COVID-19 were provided by collaborators in the United States, Italy and Spain. The material from the prospective study consisted of cDNA or gDNA derived from T cells, B-cell-depleted T cells, or PBMCs. Deeply sampled blood TCRbeta repertoires from subjects exposed to, actively infected with, or recovered from COVID-19 were included in the dataset. The repertoires were released in a freely available public database meant as a resource for research on the immune response to SARS-CoV-2. Samples came from the ongoing ImmuneRACE study (first 160 participants) plus 1,254 subjects from 6 global collaborators. A de-identified subject ID, COVID-19 status, age in years and sex were almost always included in the sample metadata. Where available, HLA class I and class II types were taken from metadata supplied by the sample provider and were not determined by assay-based typing.

Overall study outcomes, separate from this receptor: The amount of clinical and demographic metadata varied by source and participant and was provided uncurated.

Collaborating institutions collected whole blood in K2EDTA tubes following their own protocols. For TCRbeta analysis, collaborators shipped samples in one of three forms: frozen whole blood, isolated PBMCs, or DNA extracted from either of those sample types. TCRbeta CDR3 regions were amplified from genomic DNA by means of the immunoSEQ Assay, a bias-controlled multiplex PCR. In the original analysis: Nucleated cell counts per sample were estimated from amplification of reference gene primers within the assay. Sequence reads were collapsed and filtered to measure the absolute abundance of every unique TCRbeta CDR3 rearrangement. Productive Simpson clonality was computed per sample as the square root of Simpson's diversity index over productive rearrangements. Held by TCRdb, this immuneACCESS table contains in-frame sequences only and omits some clones. Under half of the omission traces to an unresolved V gene where checked; the cause of the rest is unknown. V, J and clone size reflect that table, while D and trimming were determined from the DNA. The sample includes 46,000 or so clones, with approximately 87% observed a single time. The ten top clones hold 10% to 15% of the sample.

This clone was seen a single time. Its antigen is not yet known. Base qualities are not provided; no much larger clone lies one nucleotide away. From a lookup of the germline V gene, CDR1 and CDR2 are SGDLS and YYNGEE. The cysteine opens and the phenylalanine closes a CDR3 of 15 amino acids. The read is trimmed to its CDR3 DNA, 45 bases read in frame from base 1. V is clipped by 3 bases and J by 4 bases, and the sequence between their germline boundaries is 11 bases long. The V and J genes are TRBV9 and TRBJ2-6; no D gene can be assigned with confidence. This clonotype originated in a human donor in a cohort sampled during active COVID-19. Specimen: peripheral blood. The DNA sequence is as follows: TGTGCCAGCAGCGCACTGCCGGTCGGGGCCAACGTCCTGACTTTC. Translation gives CASSALPVGANVLTF.